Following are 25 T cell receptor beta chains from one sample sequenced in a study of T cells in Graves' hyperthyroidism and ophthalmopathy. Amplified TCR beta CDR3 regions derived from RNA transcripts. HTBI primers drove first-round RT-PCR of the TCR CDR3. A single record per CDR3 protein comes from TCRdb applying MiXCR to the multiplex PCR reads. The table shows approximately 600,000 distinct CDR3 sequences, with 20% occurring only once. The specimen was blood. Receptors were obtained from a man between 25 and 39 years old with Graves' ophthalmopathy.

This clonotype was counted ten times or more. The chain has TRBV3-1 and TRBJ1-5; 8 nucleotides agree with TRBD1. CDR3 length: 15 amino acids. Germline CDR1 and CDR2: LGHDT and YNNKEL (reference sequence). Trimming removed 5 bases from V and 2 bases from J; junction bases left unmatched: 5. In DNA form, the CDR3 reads TGTGCCAGCAGCTTAGGGACAGGACGCAATCAGCCCCAGCATTTT. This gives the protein CASSLGTGRNQPQHF.

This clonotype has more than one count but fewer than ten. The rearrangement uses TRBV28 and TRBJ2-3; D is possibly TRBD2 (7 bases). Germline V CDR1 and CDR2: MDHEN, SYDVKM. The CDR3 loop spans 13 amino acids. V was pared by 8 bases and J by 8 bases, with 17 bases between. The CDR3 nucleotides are TGTGCCAGCCTTGGGAGGGGGGGTGCTACGCAGTATTTT. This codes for CASLGRGGATQYF.

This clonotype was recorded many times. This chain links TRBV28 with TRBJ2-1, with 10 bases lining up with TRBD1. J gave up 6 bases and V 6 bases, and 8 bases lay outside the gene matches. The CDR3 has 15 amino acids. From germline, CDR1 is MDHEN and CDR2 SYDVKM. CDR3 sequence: CASSPGTGAANEQFF. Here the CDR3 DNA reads TGTGCCAGCAGCCCTGGGACAGGGGCGGCCAATGAGCAGTTCTTC.

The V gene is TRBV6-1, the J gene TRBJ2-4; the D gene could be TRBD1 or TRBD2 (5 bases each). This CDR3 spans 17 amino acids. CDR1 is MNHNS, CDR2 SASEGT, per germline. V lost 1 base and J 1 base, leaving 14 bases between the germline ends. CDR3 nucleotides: TGTGCCAGCAGTGAAGGGCGACCTGGGGGTGCCAAAAACATTCAGTACTTC. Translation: CASSEGRPGGAKNIQYF.

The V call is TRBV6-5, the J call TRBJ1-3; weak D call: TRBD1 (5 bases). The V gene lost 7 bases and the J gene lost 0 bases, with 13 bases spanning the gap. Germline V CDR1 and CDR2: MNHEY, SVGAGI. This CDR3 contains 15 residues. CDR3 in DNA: TGTGCCAGCATCCGGGGCAGCGCCTCTGGAAACACCATATATTTT. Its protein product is CASIRGSASGNTIYF.

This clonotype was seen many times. CDR3 bases: TGTGCCAGCAGTCAGGGGGCGCTGGACGAGCAGTACTTC. It encodes CASSQGALDEQYF. The chain carries TRBV12-3 or TRBV12-4 and TRBJ2-7, with 8 bases matching TRBD1. After removal of 5 bases from V and 5 bases from J, the junction contained 5 bases not matched to a gene. The CDR3 is made up of 13 amino acids.

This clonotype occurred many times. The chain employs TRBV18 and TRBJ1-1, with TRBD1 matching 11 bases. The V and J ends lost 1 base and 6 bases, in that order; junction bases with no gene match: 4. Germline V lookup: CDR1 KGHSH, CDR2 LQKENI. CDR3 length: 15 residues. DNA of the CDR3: TGTGCCAGCTCACCACAGGAGGACAGGGGGCCTGAAGCTTTCTTT. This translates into CASSPQEDRGPEAFF.

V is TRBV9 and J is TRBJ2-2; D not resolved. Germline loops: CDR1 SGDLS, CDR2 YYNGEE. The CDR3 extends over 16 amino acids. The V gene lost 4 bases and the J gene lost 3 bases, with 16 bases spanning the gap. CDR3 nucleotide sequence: TGTGCCAGCAGCTTCCGGTATCGGTGGTACACCGGGGAGCTGTTTTTT. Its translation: CASSFRYRWYTGELFF.

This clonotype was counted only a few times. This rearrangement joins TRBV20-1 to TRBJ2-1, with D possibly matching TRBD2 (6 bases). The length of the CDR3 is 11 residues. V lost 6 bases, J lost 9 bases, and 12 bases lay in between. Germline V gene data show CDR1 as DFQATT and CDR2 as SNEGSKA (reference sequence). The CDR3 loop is CSALLAPEQFF. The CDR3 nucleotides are TGCAGTGCACTACTAGCTCCTGAGCAGTTCTTC.

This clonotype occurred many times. This chain's CDR3 is CSAANDRVGTQYF. CDR3 in DNA: TGCAGTGCCGCTAATGACAGGGTCGGGACCCAGTACTTC. The rearrangement uses TRBV20-1 and TRBJ2-5; TRBD1 matches 7 bases. Germline assignment: CDR1 DFQATT and CDR2 SNEGSKA (reference sequence). With 6 bases clipped from V and 7 bases from J, the junction kept 11 bases outside the gene matches. This CDR3 has 13 amino acids.

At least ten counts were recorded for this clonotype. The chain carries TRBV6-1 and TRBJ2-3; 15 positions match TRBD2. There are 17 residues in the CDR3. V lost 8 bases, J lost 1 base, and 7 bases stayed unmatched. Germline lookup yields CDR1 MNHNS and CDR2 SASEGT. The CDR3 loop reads CASEGLAGGSGTDTQYF. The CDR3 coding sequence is TGTGCCAGCGAAGGACTAGCGGGAGGGAGCGGCACAGATACGCAGTATTTT.

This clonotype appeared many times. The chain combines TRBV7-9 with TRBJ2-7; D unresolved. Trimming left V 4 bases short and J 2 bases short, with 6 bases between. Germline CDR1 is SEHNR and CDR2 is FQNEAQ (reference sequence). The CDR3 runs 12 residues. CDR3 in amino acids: CASSSRTYEQYF. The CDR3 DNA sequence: TGTGCCAGCAGCTCCCGGACCTACGAGCAGTACTTC.

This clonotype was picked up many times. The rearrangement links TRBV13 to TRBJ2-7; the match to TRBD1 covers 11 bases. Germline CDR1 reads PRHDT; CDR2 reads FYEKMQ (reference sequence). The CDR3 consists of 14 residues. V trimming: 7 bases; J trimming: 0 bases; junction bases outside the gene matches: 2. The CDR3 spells CASTGTGGSYEQYF. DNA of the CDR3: TGTGCCAGCACCGGGACAGGGGGCTCCTACGAGCAGTACTTC.

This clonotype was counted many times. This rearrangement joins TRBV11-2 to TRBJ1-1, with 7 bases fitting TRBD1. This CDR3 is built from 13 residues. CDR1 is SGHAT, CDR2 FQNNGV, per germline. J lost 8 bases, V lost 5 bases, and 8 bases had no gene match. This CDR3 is CASSVIGTEEAFF. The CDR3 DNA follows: TGTGCCAGCAGCGTAATCGGGACAGAGGAAGCTTTCTTT.

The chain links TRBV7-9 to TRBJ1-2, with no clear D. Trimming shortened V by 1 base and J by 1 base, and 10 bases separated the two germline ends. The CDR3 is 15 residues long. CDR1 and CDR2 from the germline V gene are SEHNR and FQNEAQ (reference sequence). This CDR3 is CASSLVSASNYGYTF. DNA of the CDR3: TGTGCCAGCAGCTTAGTTTCCGCCAGTAACTATGGCTACACCTTC.

The chain's CDR3 is CASSLIGRLAGDDTGELFF. Written as DNA, the CDR3 is TGTGCCAGCAGCTTAATTGGCCGACTAGCGGGAGACGACACCGGGGAGCTGTTTTTT. This chain connects TRBV7-9 to TRBJ2-2; 12 bases line up with TRBD2. Germline CDR1 is SEHNR and CDR2 is FQNEAQ (reference sequence). V lost 2 bases, J lost 3 bases, and 10 bases stayed unmatched. This CDR3 has 19 amino acids.

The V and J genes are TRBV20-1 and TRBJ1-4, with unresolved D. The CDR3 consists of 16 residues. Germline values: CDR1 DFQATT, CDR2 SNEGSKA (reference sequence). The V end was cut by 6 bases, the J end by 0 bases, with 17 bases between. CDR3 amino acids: CSAERGQVATNEKLFF. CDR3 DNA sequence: TGCAGTGCAGAGAGAGGGCAGGTTGCAACTAATGAAAAACTGTTTTTT.

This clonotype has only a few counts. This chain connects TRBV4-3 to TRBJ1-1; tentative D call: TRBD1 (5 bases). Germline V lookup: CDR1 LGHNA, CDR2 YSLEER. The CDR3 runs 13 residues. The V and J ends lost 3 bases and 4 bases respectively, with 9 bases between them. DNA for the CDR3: TGCGCCAGCAGCCACCGTGGGGGCACTGAAGCTTTCTTT. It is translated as CASSHRGGTEAFF.

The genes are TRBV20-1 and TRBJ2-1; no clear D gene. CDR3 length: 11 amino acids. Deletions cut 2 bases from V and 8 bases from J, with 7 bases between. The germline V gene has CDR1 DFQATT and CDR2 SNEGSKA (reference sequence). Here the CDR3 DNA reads TGCAGTGCTAGACCCGGCCATGAGCAGTTCTTC. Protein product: CSARPGHEQFF.

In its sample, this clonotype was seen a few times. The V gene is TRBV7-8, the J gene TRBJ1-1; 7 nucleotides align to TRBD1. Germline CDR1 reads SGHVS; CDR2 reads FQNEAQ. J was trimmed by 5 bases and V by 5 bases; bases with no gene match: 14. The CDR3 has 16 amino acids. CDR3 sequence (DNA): TGTGCCAGCAGCCAAGAGGAGGGGGCGAGGTTAACTGAAGCTTTCTTT. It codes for CASSQEEGARLTEAFF. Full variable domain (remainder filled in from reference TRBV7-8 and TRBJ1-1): GAGVSQSPRYKVAKRGQDVALRCDPISGHVSLFWYQQALGQGPEFLTYFQNEAQLDKSGLPSDRFFAERPEGSVSTLKIQRTQQEDSAVYLCASSQEEGARLTEAFFGQGTRLTVV.

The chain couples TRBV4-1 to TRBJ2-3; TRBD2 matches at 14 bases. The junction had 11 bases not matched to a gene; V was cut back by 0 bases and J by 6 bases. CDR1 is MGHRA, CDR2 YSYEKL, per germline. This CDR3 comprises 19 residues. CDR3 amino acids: CASSQEPPTSGRVADTQYF. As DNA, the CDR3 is TGCGCCAGCAGCCAAGAGCCCCCGACTAGCGGGAGGGTGGCGGATACGCAGTATTTT.

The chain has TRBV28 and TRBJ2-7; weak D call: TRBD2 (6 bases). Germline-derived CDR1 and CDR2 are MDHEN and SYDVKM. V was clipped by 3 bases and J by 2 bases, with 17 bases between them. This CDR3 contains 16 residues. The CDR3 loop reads CASSFPSYGGTYEQYF. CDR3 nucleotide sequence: TGTGCCAGCAGTTTTCCCTCTTATGGGGGGACCTACGAGCAGTACTTC.

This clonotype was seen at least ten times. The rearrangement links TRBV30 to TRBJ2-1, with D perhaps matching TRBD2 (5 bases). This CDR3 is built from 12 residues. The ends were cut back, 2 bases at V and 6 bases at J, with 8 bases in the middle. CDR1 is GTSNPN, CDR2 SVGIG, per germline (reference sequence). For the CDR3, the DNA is TGTGCCTGGAGTCGGGATGCCAATGAGCAGTTCTTC. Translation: CAWSRDANEQFF.

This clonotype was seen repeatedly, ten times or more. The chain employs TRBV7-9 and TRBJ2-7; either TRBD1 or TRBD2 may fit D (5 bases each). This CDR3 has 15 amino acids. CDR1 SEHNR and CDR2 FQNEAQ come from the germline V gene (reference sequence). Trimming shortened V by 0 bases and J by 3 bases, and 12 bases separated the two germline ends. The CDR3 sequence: CASSLAWDVSYEQYF. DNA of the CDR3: TGTGCCAGCAGCTTAGCATGGGACGTGAGCTACGAGCAGTACTTC. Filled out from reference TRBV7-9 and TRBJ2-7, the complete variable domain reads DTGVSQNPRHKITKRGQNVTFRCDPISEHNRLYWYRQTLGQGPEFLTYFQNEAQLEKSRLLSDRFSAERPKGSFSTLEIQRTEQGDSAMYLCASSLAWDVSYEQYFGPGTRLTVT.

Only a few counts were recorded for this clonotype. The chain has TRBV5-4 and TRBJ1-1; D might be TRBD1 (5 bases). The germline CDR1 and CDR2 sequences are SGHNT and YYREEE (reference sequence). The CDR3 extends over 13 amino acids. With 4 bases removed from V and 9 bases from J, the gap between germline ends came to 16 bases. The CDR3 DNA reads TGTGCCAGCAGCCTCCACGGGGCTCGTCAAGCTTTCTTT. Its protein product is CASSLHGARQAFF. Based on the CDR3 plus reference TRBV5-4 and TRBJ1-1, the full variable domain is ETGVTQSPTHLIKTRGQQVTLRCSSQSGHNTVSWYQQALGQGPQFIFQYYREEENGRGNFPPRFSGLQFPNYSSELNVNALELDDSALYLCASSLHGARQAFFGQGTRLTVV.